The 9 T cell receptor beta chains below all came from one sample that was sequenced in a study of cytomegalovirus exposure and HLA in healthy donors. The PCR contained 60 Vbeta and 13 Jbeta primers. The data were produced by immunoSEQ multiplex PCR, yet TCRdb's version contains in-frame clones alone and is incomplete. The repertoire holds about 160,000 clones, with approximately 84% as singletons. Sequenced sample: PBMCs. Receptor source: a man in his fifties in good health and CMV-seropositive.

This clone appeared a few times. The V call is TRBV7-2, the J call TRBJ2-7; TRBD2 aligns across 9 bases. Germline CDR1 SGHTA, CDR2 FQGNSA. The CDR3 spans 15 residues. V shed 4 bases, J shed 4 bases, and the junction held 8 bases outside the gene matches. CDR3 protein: CASSSPGLAIYEQYF. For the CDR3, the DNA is TGTGCCAGCAGCTCCCCTGGACTAGCGATATACGAGCAGTACTTC.

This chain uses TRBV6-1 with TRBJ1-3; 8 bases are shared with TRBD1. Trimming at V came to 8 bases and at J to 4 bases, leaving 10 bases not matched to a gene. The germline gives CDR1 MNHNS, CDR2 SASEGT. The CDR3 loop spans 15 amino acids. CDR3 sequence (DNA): TGTGCCAGCTTACCAGCGGACAGGGCCGGAAACACCATATATTTT. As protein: CASLPADRAGNTIYF.

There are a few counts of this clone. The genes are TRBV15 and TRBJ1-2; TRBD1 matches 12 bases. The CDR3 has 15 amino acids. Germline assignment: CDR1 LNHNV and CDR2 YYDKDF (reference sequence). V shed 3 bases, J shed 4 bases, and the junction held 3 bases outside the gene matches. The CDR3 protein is CATSRGQGAVYGYTF. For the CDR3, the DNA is TGTGCCACCAGCAGGGGACAGGGGGCAGTCTATGGCTACACCTTC.

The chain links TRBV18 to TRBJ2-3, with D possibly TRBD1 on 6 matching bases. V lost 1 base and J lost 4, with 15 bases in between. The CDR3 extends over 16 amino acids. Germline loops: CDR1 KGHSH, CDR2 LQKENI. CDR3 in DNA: TGTGCCAGCTCACCACTCGTACAGGGATCGGCAGATACGCAGTATTTT. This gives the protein CASSPLVQGSADTQYF.

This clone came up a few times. The DNA for the CDR3 is TGTGCCAGCAGCCCAATCGTCCGGACCGGGGAGCTGTTTTTT. Translation gives CASSPIVRTGELFF. The chain uses TRBV7-9 and TRBJ2-2; D gene unclear. V was trimmed by 5 bases and J by 5 bases, leaving 12 bases between them. Per germline, CDR1 SEHNR and CDR2 FQNEAQ (reference sequence). The CDR3 runs 14 residues.

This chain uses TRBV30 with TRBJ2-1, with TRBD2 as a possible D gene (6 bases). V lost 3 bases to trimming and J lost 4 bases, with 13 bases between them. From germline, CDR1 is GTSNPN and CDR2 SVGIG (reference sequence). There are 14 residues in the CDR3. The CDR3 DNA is TGTGCCTGGAGGGGGAAGCGGGCGTACAATGAGCAGTTCTTC. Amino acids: CAWRGKRAYNEQFF.

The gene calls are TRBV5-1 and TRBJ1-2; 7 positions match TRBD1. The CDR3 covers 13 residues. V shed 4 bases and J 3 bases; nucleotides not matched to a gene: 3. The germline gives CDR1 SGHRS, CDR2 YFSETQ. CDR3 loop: CASSTGQDYGYTF. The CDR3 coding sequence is TGCGCCAGCAGCACCGGACAGGACTATGGCTACACCTTC.

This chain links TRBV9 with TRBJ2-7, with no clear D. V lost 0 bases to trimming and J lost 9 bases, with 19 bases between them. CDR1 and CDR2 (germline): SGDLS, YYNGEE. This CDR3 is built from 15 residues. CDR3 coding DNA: TGTGCCAGCAGCGTAGATTGGCGGAGCGTCGGTGGGCAGTACTTC. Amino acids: CASSVDWRSVGGQYF.

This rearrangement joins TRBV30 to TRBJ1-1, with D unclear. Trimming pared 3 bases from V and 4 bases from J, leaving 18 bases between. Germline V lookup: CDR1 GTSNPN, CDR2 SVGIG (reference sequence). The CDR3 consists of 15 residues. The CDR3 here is CAWRKVGGRGTEAFF. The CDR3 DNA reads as TGTGCCTGGAGGAAGGTTGGTGGAAGAGGCACTGAAGCTTTCTTT.